One sample yielded the 15 T cell receptor beta chains listed below, sequenced in a study of blood T cell repertoires in COVID-19. Profiled with immunoSEQ multiplex PCR; TCRdb holds only in-frame clones, not every one. Of roughly 170,000 clones in the sample, less than 85% were seen once. Input material: peripheral blood. Receptors were obtained from a woman aged 80 or older with acute or convalescent COVID-19.

This rearrangement joins TRBV5-4 to TRBJ2-7; D unresolved. The germline V and J ends were trimmed by 0 bases and 0 bases, with 10 bases remaining between them. This CDR3 has 15 residues. The germline gives CDR1 SGHNT, CDR2 YYREEE (reference sequence). CDR3: CASSLASYSSYEQYF. The DNA for the CDR3 is TGTGCCAGCAGCTTGGCGTCTTATAGCTCCTACGAGCAGTACTTC.

The V call is TRBV5-6, the J call TRBJ2-3; D is unclear. From germline, CDR1 is SGHDT and CDR2 YYEEEE. The CDR3 is 12 residues long. V lost 5 bases, J lost 0 bases, and 4 bases lay in between. This CDR3 reads CASSSSTDTQYF. In nucleotides, the CDR3 is TGTGCCAGCAGTTCTAGCACAGATACGCAGTATTTT.

V usage is TRBV7-2 and J usage is TRBJ2-1; 11 positions match TRBD2. CDR1 is SGHTA, CDR2 FQGNSA, per germline. This CDR3 spans 14 amino acids. After removal of 6 bases from V and 10 bases from J, the junction contained 8 bases not matched to a gene. The CDR3 region has the DNA TGTGCCAGCAGTTTTAGCGGGAGGGCCCGAGAGCAGTTCTTC. It is translated as CASSFSGRAREQFF.

The chain has TRBV7-2 and TRBJ2-3; no reliable D call. The CDR3 runs 16 residues. Germline V gene data show CDR1 as SGHTA and CDR2 as FQGNSA. Trimming took off 4 bases at V and 0 bases at J, with 14 bases between the two ends. CDR3 sequence reads: CASSSLGRRSTDTQYF. CDR3 bases: TGTGCCAGCAGCTCCCTTGGAAGGCGGAGCACAGATACGCAGTATTTT. Full variable domain (outside the CDR3, taken from reference TRBV7-2 and TRBJ2-3): GAGVSQSPSNKVTEKGKDVELRCDPISGHTALYWYRQSLGQGLEFLIYFQGNSAPDKSGLPSDRFSAERTGGSVSTLTIQRTQQEDSAVYLCASSSLGRRSTDTQYFGPGTRLTVL.

This chain links TRBV27 with TRBJ2-2, with 7 bases aligning to TRBD2. This CDR3 is built from 15 residues. Looked up from germline, CDR1 is MNHEY and CDR2 is SMNVEV (reference sequence). V was clipped by 0 bases and J by 4 bases; unmatched bases: 2. The CDR3: CASSLSWTSTGELFF. The CDR3 DNA reads as TGTGCCAGCAGTTTATCGTGGACTAGCACCGGGGAGCTGTTTTTT.

The chain employs TRBV19 and TRBJ2-7; 7 nucleotides line up with TRBD2. The CDR3 runs to 14 residues. Germline CDR1 LNHDA, CDR2 SQIVND (reference sequence). J lost 7 bases, V lost 1 base, and 7 bases had no gene match. Here the CDR3 reads CASSIVGGSGEQYF. The CDR3, as DNA: TGTGCCAGTAGTATAGTGGGCGGGAGCGGTGAGCAGTACTTC.

The rearrangement uses TRBV18 and TRBJ2-1; D is uncertain. Trimming cost V 0 bases and J 8 bases, with 8 bases left between them. The germline CDR1 and CDR2 sequences are KGHSH and LQKENI. The CDR3 is 13 amino acids. The CDR3 spells CASSPPISDEQFF. As DNA, the CDR3 is TGTGCCAGCTCACCACCTATCTCCGATGAGCAGTTCTTC. Full variable domain (rest looked up from reference TRBV18 and TRBJ2-1): NAGVMQNPRHLVRRRGQEARLRCSPMKGHSHVYWYRQLPEEGLKFMVYLQKENIIDESGMPKERFSAEFPKEGPSILRIQQVVRGDSAAYFCASSPPISDEQFFGPGTRLTVL.

This clone was observed a few times. The chain couples TRBV10-3 to TRBJ2-1; 12 bases agree with TRBD2. The germline V gene has CDR1 ENHRY and CDR2 SYGVKD. Trimming at V came to 11 bases and at J to 10 bases, leaving 3 bases not matched to a gene. The CDR3 length is 11 residues. The DNA for the CDR3 is TGTGCCGTGACTAGCGGGAGCGAGCAGTTCTTC. Translation gives CAVTSGSEQFF.

The J gene is TRBJ2-7, the V gene TRBV7-2, with D maybe TRBD1 (6 bases). The CDR3 runs 12 residues. The V and J ends lost 5 bases and 12 bases respectively, with 17 bases between them. CDR1 and CDR2 (germline): SGHTA, FQGNSA. The CDR3 nucleotides read TGTGCCAGCAGCCAGCCAGGGGAGATGCGGTACTTC. Translation: CASSQPGEMRYF.

This clone was recorded only once. The chain carries TRBV3-1 (or the pseudogene TRBV3-2) and TRBJ2-1; 7 bases fit TRBD1. The V segment lost 0 bases and the J segment 13 bases; nucleotides outside the gene matches: 12. Germline V lookup: CDR1 LGHDT, CDR2 YNNKEL (reference sequence). This CDR3 spans 15 amino acids. CDR3 residues: CASSQEWADRSYQFF. In DNA, the CDR3 is TGTGCCAGCAGCCAAGAATGGGCGGACAGGTCGTACCAGTTCTTC.

This chain links TRBV6-1 with TRBJ2-6; possible D gene TRBD1, 5 bases. In germline, CDR1 is MNHNS, CDR2 SASEGT. The length of the CDR3 is 18 residues. V lost 2 bases to trimming and J lost 0 bases, with 14 bases between them. The CDR3 reads CASSEFWQGLSGANVLTF. The CDR3 DNA reads TGTGCCAGCAGTGAATTTTGGCAGGGCCTCTCTGGGGCCAACGTCCTGACTTTC.

This rearrangement joins TRBV11-2 to TRBJ2-2, with D possibly matching TRBD2 (5 bases). With 4 bases removed from V and 6 bases from J, the gap between germline ends came to 15 bases. This CDR3 spans 15 amino acids. Germline CDR1 SGHAT, CDR2 FQNNGV. Written as DNA, the CDR3 is TGTGCCAGCAGCTCCGTACGGGAAGCGGCCGGGGAGCTGTTTTTT. Amino acid sequence: CASSSVREAAGELFF. Using reference TRBV11-2 and TRBJ2-2 for the parts outside the CDR3, the full variable domain is EAGVAQSPRYKIIEKRQSVAFWCNPISGHATLYWYQQILGQGPKLLIQFQNNGVVDDSQLPKDRFSAERLKGVDSTLKIQPAKLEDSAVYLCASSSVREAAGELFFGEGSRLTVL.

This clone was detected ten times or more. This chain joins TRBV14 and TRBJ2-1; D not resolved. Looked up from germline, CDR1 is SGHDN and CDR2 is FVKESK. CDR3 length: 14 residues. V lost 1 base, J lost 4 bases, and 8 bases lay in between. CDR3 residues: CASSQGLGYNEQFF. For the CDR3, the DNA is TGTGCCAGCAGCCAAGGACTGGGTTACAATGAGCAGTTCTTC.

This chain joins TRBV6-5 and TRBJ1-5, with 7 positions matching TRBD1. CDR3 length: 14 residues. Germline CDR1 reads MNHEY; CDR2 reads SVGAGI. V dropped 5 bases and J dropped 7; count of bases not matched to a gene: 8. The CDR3 DNA reads as TGTGCCAGCAGTCATGACAGGGTAGGGCAGCCCCAGCATTTT. This translates into CASSHDRVGQPQHF.

The chain has TRBV10-3 and TRBJ2-3; D is possibly TRBD2 (6 bases). The CDR3 extends over 13 amino acids. Germline V lookup: CDR1 ENHRY, CDR2 SYGVKD. Trimming shortened V by 6 bases and J by 8 bases, and 15 bases separated the two germline ends. The CDR3 is CAIRGRLDVTQYF. The CDR3 DNA reads as TGTGCCATCAGGGGGAGACTAGACGTTACGCAGTATTTT.